This T cell receptor (beta chain) was identified in a study of beta chain features in type 1 diabetes. On the study more broadly: What patients shared with healthy donors was a similar profile of age, gender and cell yields. Examined across all samples were approximately 99 million sorted cells.

Isolated RNA was reverse transcribed in full, so expressed TCRB transcripts were sequenced. This table comes from immunoSEQ multiplex PCR, and its TCRdb copy is limited to in-frame clones, with some not included. The repertoire holds about 660,000 clones, with around an eighth as singletons. Whole-study findings and limits: Here, the possible influence of HLA type (on TCRB rearrangement) remained unresolved. Type 1 diabetes patients had TCRB CDR3s that were shorter (moderately but significantly so) in all four CD4+ subsets.

CDR1 is MNHEY and CDR2 is SVGAGI in the germline V gene. The V and J ends lost 2 bases and 0 bases respectively, with 7 bases between them. The CDR3 length is 14 residues. Sorted populations all had greater than 98% purity. A note on this clone: Its antigen remains unknown.

The source is a man between 18 and 29 years old with type 1 diabetes. This chain connects TRBV6-5 to TRBJ1-1; D is undetermined. Sample: naive CD4+ T cells from blood. The CDR3 DNA follows: TGTGCCAGCAGTTACGGGGTCATGAACACTGAAGCTTTCTTT. This gives the protein CASSYGVMNTEAFF.